These 4 T cell receptor beta chains share one sample of origin, sequenced in a study of blood T cell repertoires in COVID-19. The protocol was immunoSEQ multiplex PCR, while the TCRdb copy is restricted to in-frame clones and leaves out a portion. The table lists some 150,000 clones, around 81% of them singletons. Sequencing was done on a sample of peripheral blood. The origin of the receptors is a human donor in a cohort sampled during active COVID-19.

The chain has TRBV2 and TRBJ2-7, with a possible D match to TRBD1 (6 bases). The V end lost 6 bases, the J end lost 5 bases, and 14 bases lay between the germline ends. CDR1 SNHLY and CDR2 FYNNEI come from the germline V gene. This CDR3 is built from 13 residues. CDR3 residues: CASRATGINEQYF. CDR3 nucleotides: TGTGCCAGCAGGGCAACAGGGATAAACGAGCAGTACTTC.

The genes are TRBV5-5 and TRBJ1-1; no reliable D call. The CDR3 has 14 amino acids. Germline lookup yields CDR1 SGHKS and CDR2 YYEKEE (reference sequence). V lost 3 bases and J 0 bases, leaving 9 bases between the germline ends. CDR3 sequence (DNA): TGTGCCAGCAGCTCCCATGGCCTGAACACTGAAGCTTTCTTT. Amino acids: CASSSHGLNTEAFF.

This clone was picked up a small number of times. The J gene is TRBJ2-7, the V gene TRBV3-1 (or the pseudogene TRBV3-2); TRBD1 matches 8 bases. Trimming at V came to 1 base and at J to 0 bases, leaving 5 bases not matched to a gene. This CDR3 is 16 amino acids long. Germline CDR1 reads LGHDT; CDR2 reads YNNKEL (reference sequence). The CDR3 region is CASSQGLTGVSYEQYF. The CDR3 DNA reads TGTGCCAGCAGCCAAGGCCTGACAGGGGTCTCCTACGAGCAGTACTTC.

This clone was counted a few times. The V and J genes are TRBV7-9 and TRBJ1-5; a weak D match, TRBD1 (5 bases). CDR1 and CDR2 from the germline V gene are SEHNR and FQNEAQ (reference sequence). This CDR3 is 14 amino acids long. V was cut by 5 bases and J by 4 bases, with 12 bases left in between. CDR3 sequence reads: CASSPGGSNQPQHF. The CDR3 DNA reads TGTGCCAGCAGCCCTGGGGGGTCGAATCAGCCCCAGCATTTT.